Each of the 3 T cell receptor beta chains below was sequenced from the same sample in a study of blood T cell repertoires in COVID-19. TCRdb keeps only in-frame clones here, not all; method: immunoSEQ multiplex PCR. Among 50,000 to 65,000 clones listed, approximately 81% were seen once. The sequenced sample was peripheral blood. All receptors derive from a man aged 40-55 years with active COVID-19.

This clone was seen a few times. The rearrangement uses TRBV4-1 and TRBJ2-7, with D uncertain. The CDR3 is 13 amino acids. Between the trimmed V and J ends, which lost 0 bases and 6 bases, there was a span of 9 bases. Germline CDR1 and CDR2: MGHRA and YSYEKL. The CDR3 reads CASSQERLSEQYF. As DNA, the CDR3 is TGCGCCAGCAGCCAAGAGCGACTGAGCGAGCAGTACTTC.

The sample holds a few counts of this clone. The CDR3 region is CASSVGQGAVDTQYF. The CDR3 DNA follows: TGTGCCAGCAGTGTGGGACAGGGGGCAGTCGATACGCAGTATTTT. J is TRBJ2-3 and V is TRBV6-4, with 12 bases fitting TRBD1. This CDR3 is 15 amino acids long. Germline V gene sequence: CDR1 MRHNA, CDR2 SNTAGT. Unmatched junction bases numbered 5, after V lost 4 bases and J lost 6 bases.

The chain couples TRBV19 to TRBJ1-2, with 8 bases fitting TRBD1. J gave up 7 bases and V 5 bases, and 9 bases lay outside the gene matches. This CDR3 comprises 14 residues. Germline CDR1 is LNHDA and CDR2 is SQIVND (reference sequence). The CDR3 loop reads CASSPDREDGGYTF. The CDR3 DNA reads TGTGCCAGTAGTCCGGACAGGGAAGATGGTGGCTACACCTTC.